A selection of T cell receptor beta chains follows, all from one sample in a study of cytotoxic CD8 clonotypes in ibrutinib-treated CLL. Measured with immunoSEQ multiplex PCR; TCRdb has only the in-frame clones, and not every one. Here the sample spans about 72,000 clones, about 84% being singletons. The starting material was PBMCs, obtained at disease progression, from a patient treated with ibrutinib. These TCRs come from a human donor with chronic lymphocytic leukemia. Each CDR3 is given with its conserved first and last residue. D genes are given only for firm matches. Clone sizes are given selectively: once, few, many, or a class where the clone is expanded.

TGTGCCAGCAGCGCCAACAATGAGCAGTTCTTC CASSANNEQFF TRBJ2-1 . TRBV9 .
TGTGCCAGCAGCCTTGGCGGACAGTATCGGTTCTTC CASSLGGQYRFF TRBJ2-1 once TRBV5-6 .
TGTGCCAGCCAGACGAGCGGCTCTGAAGCTTTCTTT CASQTSGSEAFF TRBJ1-1 few TRBV6-5 .
TGTGCCAGCAGTTACTCCGGACTAGCGGGGTACGAGCAGTACTTC CASSYSGLAGYEQYF TRBJ2-7 . TRBV6-5 TRBD2
TGTGCCAGCAGCCCCCGCCCAGACCCGGAGCAGTACTTC CASSPRPDPEQYF TRBJ2-7 . TRBV7-9 .
TGTGCCAGCAGTTACACCCCAGGGGGCTATGAGCAGTTCTTC CASSYTPGGYEQFF TRBJ2-1 once TRBV6-5 TRBD1
TGTGCCAGCAGTTACTCGGGCAGCAATCAGCCCCAGCATTTT CASSYSGSNQPQHF TRBJ1-5 . TRBV6-5 .
TGCGCCAGCAGCCTTACAGGTGTGGCCTACGAGCAGTACTTC CASSLTGVAYEQYF TRBJ2-7 . TRBV5-1 .
TGTGCCAGCAGCAATCACAGGGGAACAGATACGCAGTATTTT CASSNHRGTDTQYF TRBJ2-3 . TRBV6-5 TRBD1
TGTGCCAGCAGCTGGGGACCAATGGGAGGCGAGCAGTACTTC CASSWGPMGGEQYF TRBJ2-7 . TRBV21-1 .
TGTGCCAGCAGTCCCAACAGGGTTAGCAATCAGCCCCAGCATTTT CASSPNRVSNQPQHF TRBJ1-5 once TRBV27 .
TGTGCCAGCAGTGCCGACAGGGCGGGTGGCTACACCTTC CASSADRAGGYTF TRBJ1-2 few TRBV6-4 TRBD1
TGTGCCAGCAGCGCGGAACAGGAGTCGGGTTTCTTTAGAGCTTTCTTT CASSAEQESGFFRAFF TRBJ1-1 once TRBV9 .
TGCAGCGTTGAAGGGCAGGACCCCGGGGAGCTGTTTTTT CSVEGQDPGELFF TRBJ2-2 . TRBV29-1 .
TGTGCCAGCAGTTCCGACAGGGTTAGATCACCCCTCCACTTT CASSSDRVRSPLHF TRBJ1-6 few TRBV6-1 TRBD1
TGCGCCAGCAGCCAAGATTTATGGCTCGAGCAGTTCTTC CASSQDLWLEQFF TRBJ2-1 . TRBV4-1 .
TGTGCCACGAAGACAGCAACTAATGAAAAACTGTTTTTT CATKTATNEKLFF TRBJ1-4 . TRBV10-3 .
TGTGCCAGTAGTATAGGTACCGGGACGGCTGCTTTCTTT CASSIGTGTAAFF TRBJ1-1 . TRBV19 .
TGCGCCAGCAGTGGAGGGCCCAATCAGCCCCAGCATTTT CASSGGPNQPQHF TRBJ1-5 . TRBV10-1 .
TGCGCCAGCAGGGTGCGGCCCACAAACGCAGATACGCAGTATTTT CASRVRPTNADTQYF TRBJ2-3 . TRBV5-1 .
TGTGCCAGCAGCCCTGTCGCGGCTAATGAAAAACTGTTTTTT CASSPVAANEKLFF TRBJ1-4 . TRBV5-6 .
TGTGCCAGCCGAGAGGGGCGCTTTGCCTATGGCTACACCTTC CASREGRFAYGYTF TRBJ1-2 once TRBV28 .
TGTGCCAGCAGCTTGGCCTGGGCAGGGCCAGATACGCAGTATTTT CASSLAWAGPDTQYF TRBJ2-3 . TRBV5-6 .
TGTGCCAGCAGTTCCTCCGGGTCACCCCTCCACTTT CASSSSGSPLHF TRBJ1-6 . TRBV6-6 .
TGCAGTGCTAGAAGGGCAGGGAGGTCTTTT CSARRAGRSF TRBJ1-1 . TRBV20-1 .
TGCAGCGTTGGGAGCGGCATAAACAATGAGCAGTTCTTC CSVGSGINNEQFF TRBJ2-1 . TRBV29-1 .
TGTGCCATCAGCTCACAGAAAGCCTCTGGAAACACCATATATTTT CAISSQKASGNTIYF TRBJ1-3 . TRBV10-3 .
TGTGCCAGCAGAGGACAGAACTATGGCTACACCTTC CASRGQNYGYTF TRBJ1-2 . TRBV6-4 .
TGTGCCAGCAGCTTGGGAACAGGGTGGGAGCAGTACTTC CASSLGTGWEQYF TRBJ2-7 . TRBV5-6 .
TGTGCCAGCAGTGCCCCCGCTGGACAGGGGAACTATGGCTACACCTTC CASSAPAGQGNYGYTF TRBJ1-2 . TRBV25-1 TRBD1
TGTGCCAGCAGCTTAAACGGAATTACAGATACGCAGTATTTT CASSLNGITDTQYF TRBJ2-3 . TRBV11-2 .
TGTGCCAGCAGCTTAGAATACGTGGGTTGGGAGACCCAGTACTTC CASSLEYVGWETQYF TRBJ2-5 . TRBV7-2 .
TGCGCCAGCAGCTTTTCGGGGGCGCGGAATGAGCAGTTCTTC CASSFSGARNEQFF TRBJ2-1 . TRBV5-1 .
TGCGCCAGCAGCTTGGACCGGGGCTACGAGCAGTACTTC CASSLDRGYEQYF TRBJ2-7 . TRBV5-1 .
TGCGCCAGCAGCTTGTCGACGGGACCGTACAATGAGCAGTTCTTC CASSLSTGPYNEQFF TRBJ2-1 . TRBV5-1 .
TGCGCCAGCAGCTGGCGACAGGGGGTGAACACTGAAGCTTTCTTT CASSWRQGVNTEAFF TRBJ1-1 . TRBV4-1 TRBD1
TGTGCCAGCAGCTTATTGGGTGGGAGTACAGATACGCAGTATTTT CASSLLGGSTDTQYF TRBJ2-3 . TRBV7-3 .
TGCGCCAGCAGCCTTGACAGGGACTATGGCTACACCTTC CASSLDRDYGYTF TRBJ1-2 once TRBV5-1 TRBD1
TGCGCCAGCAGCCAAGGTGACAGCCCCTCCTACGAGCAGTACTTC CASSQGDSPSYEQYF TRBJ2-7 . TRBV4-1 .
TGTGCCAGCAGCTTCCCGGGGGGACCCTACGAGCAGTACTTC CASSFPGGPYEQYF TRBJ2-7 . TRBV28 TRBD2
TGTGCCAGCAGCTTGGAGGATTCCCCCAATGAGCAGTTCTTC CASSLEDSPNEQFF TRBJ2-1 . TRBV5-4 .
TGTGCCAGCCAGACGGCAGCTAGCAATCAGCCCCAGCATTTT CASQTAASNQPQHF TRBJ1-5 . TRBV28 .
TGTGCCAGCAGTCCAGAACTAGCGGGGCGGCCCCTGTCTCGCGCAGATACGCAGTATTTT CASSPELAGRPLSRADTQYF TRBJ2-3 . TRBV27 TRBD2
TGCGCCAGCAGCTTGGTGCTAGCGGGCACAGATACGCAGTATTTT CASSLVLAGTDTQYF TRBJ2-3 . TRBV5-1 TRBD2
TGTGCCAGCAGTTTAGGGAGCTCCTACAATGAGCAGTTCTTC CASSLGSSYNEQFF TRBJ2-1 . TRBV27 .
TGTGCCACCAGCAAAAAAGACAGGTTAGGGCTGACATCGAACACTGAAGCTTTCTTT CATSKKDRLGLTSNTEAFF TRBJ1-1 . TRBV15 .
TGTGCCAGCAGCGGGGACCAATACGAGCAGTACTTC CASSGDQYEQYF TRBJ2-7 . TRBV9 .
TGTGCCAGCAGTTTCCGGGGGGGCAATCAGCCCCAGCATTTT CASSFRGGNQPQHF TRBJ1-5 . TRBV27 .
TGTGCCAGCAGCCCAGACCCGCCGGATACGCAGTATTTT CASSPDPPDTQYF TRBJ2-3 . TRBV9 .
TGCGCCAGCAGCTTGATGGGACTAGCAAGCACAGATACGCAGTATTTT CASSLMGLASTDTQYF TRBJ2-3 . TRBV5-1 TRBD2
TGTGCCAGCTCACAGACCGGCCATAGCAATCAGCCCCAGCATTTT CASSQTGHSNQPQHF TRBJ1-5 . TRBV18 .
TGCGCCAGCAGCCAAGTCTCCGCAGCTTATAATTCACCCCTCCACTTT CASSQVSAAYNSPLHF TRBJ1-6 . TRBV4-1 .
TGTGCCAGCAGCTCGGGGAGGACATCTAACACCGGGGAGCTGTTTTTT CASSSGRTSNTGELFF TRBJ2-2 . TRBV5-8 .
TGTGCCAGCAGAGTAACAGGGGAAGTGACCAAAAACATTCAGTACTTC CASRVTGEVTKNIQYF TRBJ2-4 . TRBV2 TRBD1
TGTGCCAGCAGCTTAGACCCAAGGACTAGTCGCACAGATACGCAGTATTTT CASSLDPRTSRTDTQYF TRBJ2-3 few TRBV11-2 TRBD2